What follows describes a single T cell receptor (beta chain). These data are taken from a study of blood T cell repertoires in COVID-19. Background on the study: Sources were T cells, B-cell-depleted T cells, or PBMCs; the material itself was cDNA or gDNA.

Profiled with immunoSEQ multiplex PCR; TCRdb holds only in-frame clones, not every one. The sample holds tens of thousands of clones, roughly 82% seen once. This CDR3 contains 15 residues. Germline CDR1 SGHVS, CDR2 FNYEAQ. Trimming removed 1 base from V and 0 bases from J, with 10 bases in between. The sample taken for sequencing was peripheral blood. This clonotype was sampled from a woman in her fifties or sixties with acute or convalescent COVID-19. The chain uses TRBV7-6 and TRBJ2-7; no firm D call. The CDR3 is CASSLGRPPSYEQYF. The CDR3 nucleotides are TGTGCCAGCAGCTTAGGGCGGCCTCCCTCCTACGAGCAGTACTTC.